This T cell receptor (beta chain) was captured by sequencing in a study of Ad26.COV2.S vaccination and SARS-CoV-2 variants. General study results and limits: For non-spike TCRs, breadth in vaccine recipients resembled that in placebo recipients. Analyses of TCR breadth and depth may have underestimated total T cell responses. Post-vaccination spike-specific CD8+ and CD4+ T cell responses reportedly had substantial breadth. Vaccine recipients showed a spike-specific TCR breadth that was higher than in placebo recipients.

TCRdb's table, derived via immunoSEQ multiplex PCR, lists solely in-frame clones and lacks some. The data contain some 350,000 clones, about 90% of them seen just once; the ten biggest clones take up roughly 3.9%. A single count supports this clone. Antigen specificity is unknown. V shed 2 bases and J shed 3 bases, with 7 bases lying between them. This CDR3 comprises 13 residues. Germline-derived CDR1 and CDR2 are WSHSY and SAAADI. The sequence came from a human donor who had recovered from COVID-19. The sample here was peripheral blood, taken after recovery from COVID-19. The genes are TRBV10-2 and TRBJ1-2; D is unclear. This CDR3 is CASSEARDYGYTF. The CDR3 DNA sequence: TGCGCCAGCAGTGAGGCCCGCGACTATGGCTACACCTTC.